This entry lists 18 T cell receptor beta chains sequenced from one sample in a study of T cell changes during pregnancy in multiple sclerosis. Measured with immunoSEQ multiplex PCR; TCRdb has only the in-frame clones, and not every one. Of roughly 85,000 clones listed, just over 90% are singletons. The specimen comprised peripheral blood, sampled in the first trimester of pregnancy. The receptor source for this set is a female donor with multiple sclerosis, enrolled in a pregnancy study.

The chain employs TRBV23-1 and TRBJ2-1; 14 bases map to TRBD2. TRBV23-1 is identified as an open reading frame with a role that is uncertain. This CDR3 is 20 amino acids long. V shed 3 bases, J shed 5 bases, and the junction held 15 bases outside the gene matches. CDR3 nucleotides: TGCGCCAGCAGTCATCGCGACCGTCCCGGGACTAGCGGGAGAGACAATGAGCAGTTCTTC. This gives the protein CASSHRDRPGTSGRDNEQFF.

The chain recombines TRBV7-8 with TRBJ1-4, with TRBD1 matching over 12 bases. Germline values: CDR1 SGHVS, CDR2 FQNEAQ. The CDR3 has 17 residues. V dropped 5 bases and J dropped 8; count of bases not matched to a gene: 12. CDR3 nucleotide sequence: TGTGCCAGCAGCACAGGGACAGGGGGCTTAGCTGACGAAAAACTGTTTTTT. This translates into CASSTGTGGLADEKLFF. Filled out from reference TRBV7-8 and TRBJ1-4, the complete variable domain reads GAGVSQSPRYKVAKRGQDVALRCDPISGHVSLFWYQQALGQGPEFLTYFQNEAQLDKSGLPSDRFFAERPEGSVSTLKIQRTQQEDSAVYLCASSTGTGGLADEKLFFGSGTQLSVL.

The chain joins TRBV7-6 to TRBJ2-1, with 7 bases fitting TRBD2. After removal of 5 bases from V and 6 bases from J, the junction contained 10 bases not matched to a gene. The CDR3 has 15 residues. From germline, CDR1 is SGHVS and CDR2 FNYEAQ. CDR3 sequence reads: CASSARPTSLNEQFF. For the CDR3, the DNA is TGTGCCAGCAGCGCCCGACCGACTAGCCTCAATGAGCAGTTCTTC.

The gene calls are TRBV19 and TRBJ1-2; D not certain. CDR3 size: 13 residues. In germline, CDR1 is LNHDA, CDR2 SQIVND (reference sequence). Trimming took off 6 bases at V and 2 bases at J, with 10 bases between the two ends. The CDR3: CASSRDTNYGYTF. CDR3 DNA sequence: TGTGCCAGTAGCCGAGACACCAACTATGGCTACACCTTC.

This clone was seen only a few times. The J gene is TRBJ1-1, the V gene TRBV9; TRBD1 matches 9 bases. This CDR3 spans 15 amino acids. Losses at the gene ends were 0 bases for V and 4 bases for J; bases not matched to a gene: 4. The V gene's germline CDR1 is SGDLS and CDR2 YYNGEE. CDR3 loop: CASSVGDRDVTEAFF. The CDR3 nucleotides are TGTGCCAGCAGCGTAGGGGACAGGGATGTCACTGAAGCTTTCTTT.

J is TRBJ2-7 and V is TRBV6-5, with a tentative D call TRBD1 (6 bases). Germline V lookup: CDR1 MNHEY, CDR2 SVGAGI. V lost 6 bases and J lost 8, with 14 bases in between. There are 12 residues in the CDR3. Here the CDR3 reads CASSLTGGQQYF. The CDR3 nucleotides are TGTGCCAGCAGCCTTACTGGGGGCCAGCAGTACTTC.

In nucleotides, the CDR3 is TGTGCCAGCTCACCACTCAGCTCCTACAATGAGCAGTTCTTC. Its protein product is CASSPLSSYNEQFF. The genes are TRBV18 and TRBJ2-1; D ambiguous. Deletions cut 1 base from V and 0 bases from J, with 4 bases between. This CDR3 comprises 14 residues. CDR1 is KGHSH and CDR2 is LQKENI in the germline V gene.

The chain carries TRBV6-1 and TRBJ1-2, with 7 bases lining up with TRBD1. The CDR3 is 15 amino acids. Germline CDR1 reads MNHNS; CDR2 reads SASEGT. The V gene end was trimmed by 5 bases and the J gene end by 5 bases; junction bases not matched to a gene: 11. The CDR3 DNA follows: TGTGCCAGCAGTCCGTCCGGGACAGCCTATTATGGCTACACCTTC. Translation gives CASSPSGTAYYGYTF.

V gene TRBV10-3 combines with J gene TRBJ2-7; 9 bases align to TRBD1. CDR3 length: 15 residues. Germline CDR1 and CDR2: ENHRY and SYGVKD. Trimming at V came to 1 base and at J to 6 bases, leaving 7 bases not matched to a gene. The CDR3 nucleotides are TGTGCCATCAGTGAGTGGGGGACAGGGCAAGCCGAGCAGTACTTC. This sequence encodes CAISEWGTGQAEQYF.

This chain connects TRBV5-6 to TRBJ2-1; 10 bases agree with TRBD2. The CDR3 is 19 amino acids. Germline-derived CDR1 and CDR2 are SGHDT and YYEEEE. Germline trimming cut 1 base from V and 0 bases from J; bases unmatched to any gene: 10. DNA for the CDR3: TGTGCCAGCAGCTTGTCGTTAGCGGGAGGCCCGAGCTCCTACAATGAGCAGTTCTTC. Translation gives CASSLSLAGGPSSYNEQFF. Full variable domain (remainder filled in from reference TRBV5-6 and TRBJ2-1): DAGVTQSPTHLIKTRGQQVTLRCSPKSGHDTVSWYQQALGQGPQFIFQYYEEEERQRGNFPDRFSGHQFPNYSSELNVNALLLGDSALYLCASSLSLAGGPSSYNEQFFGPGTRLTVL.

The chain is built from TRBV9 and TRBJ2-5; 10 bases are a match to TRBD2. The assigned J gene may be wrong: the sequence end matches TRBJ2-7 better. This CDR3 spans 15 amino acids. Germline V gives CDR1 SGDLS, CDR2 YYNGEE. CDR3 protein: CASSPLAGEAYEQYF. In nucleotides, the CDR3 is TGTGCCAGCAGCCCTCTAGCGGGAGAGGCCTACGAGCAGTACTTC.

This chain connects TRBV7-2 to TRBJ1-2; a possible D gene is TRBD1 (5 bases). From germline, CDR1 is SGHTA and CDR2 FQGNSA. Trimming removed 1 base from V and 7 bases from J, with 16 bases in between. The CDR3 extends over 15 amino acids. The CDR3: CASSLEGVSSRGYTF. The CDR3 DNA is TGTGCCAGCAGCTTAGAAGGGGTCTCAAGTCGTGGCTACACCTTC.

The genes are TRBV29-1 and TRBJ2-1; TRBD1 might be the D (5 bases). Trimming pared 7 bases from V and 6 bases from J, leaving 10 bases between. The CDR3 contains 11 residues. Germline V gives CDR1 SQVTM, CDR2 ANQGSEA. CDR3 DNA sequence: TGCAGCGCTAGGGGTTCCAATGAGCAGTTCTTC. Amino acid sequence: CSARGSNEQFF.

V is TRBV19 and J is TRBJ2-7, with D tentatively TRBD2 (5 bases). This CDR3 region has 14 residues. Trimming left V 5 bases short and J 0 bases short, with 11 bases between. Germline-derived CDR1 and CDR2 are LNHDA and SQIVND (reference sequence). The CDR3 sequence: CASSVSGSSYEQYF. CDR3 in DNA: TGTGCCAGTAGTGTGTCGGGGTCCTCCTACGAGCAGTACTTC.

This rearrangement joins TRBV7-9 to TRBJ2-2, with D perhaps matching TRBD2 (5 bases). The V and J ends lost 8 bases and 1 base respectively, with 17 bases between them. Germline V lookup: CDR1 SEHNR, CDR2 FQNEAQ (reference sequence). This CDR3 is built from 16 residues. The DNA of the CDR3 is TGTGCCAGCCCCGTAACAACCGGACTGAACACCGGGGAGCTGTTTTTT. Its translation: CASPVTTGLNTGELFF.

This rearrangement joins TRBV7-7 to TRBJ2-2; D unclear. The CDR3 runs to 13 residues. CDR1 and CDR2 from the germline V gene are SSHAT and FNYEAQ (reference sequence). Trimming removed 4 bases from V and 6 bases from J, with 9 bases in between. CDR3 nucleotides: TGTGCCAGCAGCTCGCAGGTCGCCGGGGAGCTGTTTTTT. This sequence encodes CASSSQVAGELFF.

The J gene is TRBJ1-1, the V gene TRBV5-6; maybe TRBD1 (6 bases). Germline V gene data show CDR1 as SGHDT and CDR2 as YYEEEE. This CDR3 has 17 residues. Trimming left V 0 bases short and J 5 bases short, with 20 bases between. The CDR3 coding sequence is TGTGCCAGCAGCTTGGGATCTGGGGGGGGCGGGTGGACTGAAGCTTTCTTT. Protein product: CASSLGSGGGGWTEAFF.

The chain employs TRBV6-5 and TRBJ2-7, with no clear D. V lost 6 bases, J lost 3 bases, and 12 bases lay in between. This CDR3 region has 13 residues. Germline CDR1 and CDR2: MNHEY and SVGAGI. The CDR3 DNA follows: TGTGCCAGCAGCCAAACTGCTAGCTACGAGCAGTACTTC. The encoded protein is CASSQTASYEQYF.